Each of the 14 T cell receptor beta chains below was sequenced from the same sample in a study of regulatory T cells. No antigen is known for these receptors. Primers: 52 TRBV forward and 13 TRBJ reverse. Method: immunoSEQ multiplex PCR; TCRdb's copy keeps in-frame clones and lacks some. The top ten clones hold roughly 1.3% of a sample with some 23,000 clones, roughly 84% of them seen once. General study points: Hydrophobic residues at CDR3 positions 6 and 7 were enriched in conventional CD4+ T cells of CD3G-deficient patients.

The material sequenced was conventional CD4+ T cells sorted from blood. The receptors were gathered from a child under 18 with CD3G deficiency.

The chain combines TRBV28 with TRBJ2-3; D not certain. V lost 4 bases, J lost 4 bases, and 12 bases lay in between. The germline CDR1 and CDR2 sequences are MDHEN and SYDVKM. The CDR3 runs to 14 residues. The CDR3 loop reads CASSSITVSDTQYF. For the CDR3, the DNA is TGTGCCAGCAGTTCTATCACAGTGTCAGATACGCAGTATTTT.

The CDR3 bases are TGTGCCAGCAGCTTAGAGCGGGGCACGCAGTATTTT. Residues: CASSLERGTQYF. The rearrangement uses TRBV7-8 and TRBJ2-3, with 7 bases aligning to TRBD2. The CDR3 extends over 12 amino acids. Losses at the gene ends were 1 base for V and 9 bases for J; bases not matched to a gene: 1. In germline, CDR1 is SGHVS, CDR2 FQNEAQ.

The rearrangement joins TRBV7-9 to TRBJ2-1; 9 positions match TRBD2. Germline V lookup: CDR1 SEHNR, CDR2 FQNEAQ (reference sequence). CDR3 length: 15 residues. The ends lost 1 base at V and 9 bases at J; junction bases unmatched: 7. CDR3 protein: CASSLGSGRMGEQFF. The CDR3 nucleotides are TGTGCCAGCAGCTTAGGTAGCGGGAGAATGGGTGAGCAGTTCTTC.

This chain links TRBV5-1 with TRBJ1-2; D may be TRBD1 (5 bases). The CDR3 totals 16 residues. CDR1 SGHRS and CDR2 YFSETQ come from the germline V gene. V was cut by 2 bases and J by 5 bases, with 19 bases left in between. The CDR3, as DNA: TGCGCCAGCAGCTTCGGGACCGCCAATGGGAGATATGGCTACACCTTC. It codes for CASSFGTANGRYGYTF.

The genes are TRBV10-3 and TRBJ2-4; D ambiguous. The CDR3 covers 13 residues. Deletions cut 10 bases from V and 9 bases from J, with 19 bases between. From germline, CDR1 is ENHRY and CDR2 SYGVKD. This CDR3 reads CATSGSSKGIQYF. The CDR3 bases are TGTGCCACCTCCGGGTCCAGCAAAGGCATTCAGTACTTC.

The chain has TRBV4-1 and TRBJ1-4, with 8 bases that match TRBD1. Germline V CDR1 and CDR2: MGHRA, YSYEKL. This CDR3 contains 17 residues. Trimming at V came to 0 bases and at J to 8 bases, leaving 11 bases not matched to a gene. The CDR3: CASSQDLGRGRREKLFF. CDR3 nucleotide sequence: TGCGCCAGCAGCCAAGATCTTGGCAGGGGGCGAAGGGAAAAACTGTTTTTT.

This sequence joins TRBV6-6 and TRBJ1-1, with 7 bases aligning to TRBD1. V shed 7 bases and J 4 bases; nucleotides not matched to a gene: 6. The CDR3 is made up of 13 amino acids. Germline CDR1 MNHNY, CDR2 SVGAGI (reference sequence). The CDR3 DNA reads TGTGCCAGCAATAAGGGGGCGGGCACTGAAGCTTTCTTT. This translates into CASNKGAGTEAFF.

The V gene is TRBV5-1, the J gene TRBJ1-1; D possibly corresponds to TRBD1 (5 bases). The V end lost 3 bases, the J end lost 1 base, and 10 bases lay between the germline ends. The CDR3 totals 14 residues. Germline V lookup: CDR1 SGHRS, CDR2 YFSETQ. CDR3 residues: CASSSGHRNTEAFF. The DNA for the CDR3 is TGCGCCAGCAGCTCCGGACACAGGAACACTGAAGCTTTCTTT.

The table lists this clone with a count of one. The chain has TRBV5-1 and TRBJ1-1; D is unresolved. The CDR3 has 14 amino acids. Trimming stripped 2 bases from V and 2 bases from J, with 10 bases between. Germline CDR1 SGHRS, CDR2 YFSETQ. CDR3 region: CASSLGGFNTEAFF. CDR3 DNA: TGCGCCAGCAGCTTAGGCGGTTTCAACACTGAAGCTTTCTTT.

In its sample, this clone was seen once. The J gene is TRBJ1-2, the V gene TRBV5-1; D not certain. In germline, CDR1 is SGHRS, CDR2 YFSETQ. CDR3 length equals 15 residues. Trimming cost V 1 base and J 2 bases, with 12 bases left between them. The CDR3 sequence: CASSLSVAGNYGYTF. Here the CDR3 DNA reads TGCGCCAGCAGCTTGAGCGTCGCAGGAAACTATGGCTACACCTTC.

This clone was counted a few times. The chain carries TRBV6-1 and TRBJ1-1, with 8 bases aligning to TRBD1. CDR3 length: 15 amino acids. V was pared by 7 bases and J by 4 bases, with 11 bases of the junction left unmatched. Per germline, CDR1 MNHNS and CDR2 SASEGT. CDR3 nucleotide sequence: TGTGCCAGCAACGAACCCGGACAGGGAGCCACTGAAGCTTTCTTT. This gives the protein CASNEPGQGATEAFF.

About this clone itself: The identical CDR3 is also encoded by other nucleotide sequences in the sample. This chain uses TRBV28 with TRBJ2-7, with D possibly being TRBD1 or TRBD2 (5 bases each). The CDR3 totals 15 residues. Looked up from germline, CDR1 is MDHEN and CDR2 is SYDVKM. The germline V and J ends were trimmed by 4 bases and 2 bases, with 15 bases remaining between them. CDR3 sequence reads: CASSSPGTRTYEQYF. The CDR3 nucleotides are TGTGCCAGCAGTTCCCCCGGGACGCGGACCTACGAGCAGTACTTC.

The chain combines TRBV28 with TRBJ2-7; a possible D gene is TRBD1 (5 bases). The CDR3 is 13 amino acids. Germline CDR1 is MDHEN and CDR2 is SYDVKM. V lost 7 bases to trimming and J lost 3 bases, with 13 bases between them. The CDR3 DNA is TGTGCCAGCAAGAAGACAGTTAGCTACGAGCAGTACTTC. It codes for CASKKTVSYEQYF.

The gene calls are TRBV28 and TRBJ1-1, with unresolved D. The V end lost 6 bases, the J end lost 8 bases, and 19 bases lay between the germline ends. The CDR3 is 14 residues long. CDR1 and CDR2 (germline): MDHEN, SYDVKM. CDR3 DNA: TGTGCCAGCAGCCTGACAAACAGCCAAAGGGAAGCTTTCTTT. Protein product: CASSLTNSQREAFF.